This paragraph reports one T cell receptor beta chain. The specificity of this receptor is unknown. No clone much larger than this one lies a single base away; base qualities are absent. The collaborating institutions used their own protocols to collect whole blood in K2EDTA tubes. For TCRbeta analysis, collaborators shipped samples in one of three forms: frozen whole blood, isolated PBMCs, or DNA extracted from either of those sample types. TCRbeta CDR3 regions were amplified from genomic DNA by means of the immunoSEQ Assay, a bias-controlled multiplex PCR. For the original study's pipeline: The number of nucleated cells in each sample was estimated by amplification of reference gene primers within the assay. To quantify the absolute abundance of each unique TCRbeta CDR3 rearrangement, sequence reads were collapsed and filtered. Productive Simpson clonality was computed per sample as the square root of Simpson's diversity index over productive rearrangements. Not all clones reach the TCRdb copy of this immuneACCESS table, which keeps in-frame sequences only. Checked studies attribute under half of the gap to unresolved V genes and leave the rest unexplained. The V and J calls and clone size are taken from that table; D and trimming were inferred from the DNA. Here the sample has around 99,000 clones; 75% to 95% occur a single time. Together, the top ten hold approximately 1.2% of the sample.

This sample is drawn from a study of blood T cell repertoires in COVID-19 (dated by TCRdb to 2018 to 2020). Notes on the research overall: The collaborator samples originated in the United States, Italy and Spain and spanned the acute and convalescent phases of COVID-19. Sample metadata almost always included a de-identified subject ID, COVID-19 status, age in years and sex. The material from the prospective study consisted of cDNA or gDNA derived from T cells, B-cell-depleted T cells, or PBMCs. Where HLA class I and class II types were available, the types were taken from metadata supplied by the sample provider, not from assay-based typing. The repertoires were released in a freely available public database intended as a resource for research on the immune response to SARS-CoV-2. Deeply sampled blood TCRbeta repertoires from subjects exposed to, actively infected with, or recovered from COVID-19 were included in the dataset. Samples were obtained from the ongoing ImmuneRACE study (first 160 participants) and from roughly 1,300 subjects provided by 6 global collaborators. Points the paper makes about the study in general: How much clinical and demographic metadata was included differed by source and by participant, and the metadata was provided uncurated.

The V end gives up 0 bases and the J end 3 bases, leaving 6 bases in the junction not matched to a gene. The CDR3 contains 17 residues, cysteine and phenylalanine counted. Here the CDR3 DNA is all that survives: 51 bases in frame from base 1. For CDR1 and CDR2, the germline V gene lists SGHTS and YDEGEE. Here the chain combines TRBV5-8 and TRBJ2-7, with 13 junctional bases fitting TRBD2. The TCR originated in a woman in her 30s with acute or convalescent COVID-19. The material sequenced was peripheral blood. At the DNA level, the sequence is TGTGCCAGCAGCTTGGCCTGGGGACTAGCGGGGAACTACGAGCAGTACTTC. It translates to CASSLAWGLAGNYEQYF.